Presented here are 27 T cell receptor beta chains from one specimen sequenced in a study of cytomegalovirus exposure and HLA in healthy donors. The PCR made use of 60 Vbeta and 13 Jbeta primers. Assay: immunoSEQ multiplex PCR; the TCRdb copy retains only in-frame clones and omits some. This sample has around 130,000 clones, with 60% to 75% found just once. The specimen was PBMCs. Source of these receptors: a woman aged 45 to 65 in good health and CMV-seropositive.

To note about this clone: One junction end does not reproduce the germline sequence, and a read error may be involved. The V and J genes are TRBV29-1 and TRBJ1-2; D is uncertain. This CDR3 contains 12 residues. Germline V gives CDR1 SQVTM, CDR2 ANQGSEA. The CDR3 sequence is CSVDGDTYGYPF. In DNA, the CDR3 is TGCAGCGTTGACGGGGATACATATGGCTACCCCTTC. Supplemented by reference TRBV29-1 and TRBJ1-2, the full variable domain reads SAVISQKPSRDICQRGTSLTIQCQVDSQVTMMFWYRQQPGQSLTLIATANQGSEATYESGFVIDKFPISRPNLTFSTLTVSNMSPEDSSIYLCSVDGDTYGYPFGSGTRLTVV.

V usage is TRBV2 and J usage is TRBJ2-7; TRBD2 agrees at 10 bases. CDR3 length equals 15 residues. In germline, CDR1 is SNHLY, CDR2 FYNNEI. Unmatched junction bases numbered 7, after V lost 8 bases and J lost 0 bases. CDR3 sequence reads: CASRGGLAASYEQYF. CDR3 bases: TGTGCCAGCCGCGGTGGACTAGCGGCCTCCTACGAGCAGTACTTC.

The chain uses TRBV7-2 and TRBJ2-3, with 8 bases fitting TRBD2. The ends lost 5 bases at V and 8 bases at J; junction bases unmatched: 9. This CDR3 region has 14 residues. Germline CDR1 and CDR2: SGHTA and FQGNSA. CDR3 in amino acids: CASSMGPAGGTQYF. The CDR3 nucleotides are TGTGCCAGCAGCATGGGGCCGGCGGGGGGTACGCAGTATTTT.

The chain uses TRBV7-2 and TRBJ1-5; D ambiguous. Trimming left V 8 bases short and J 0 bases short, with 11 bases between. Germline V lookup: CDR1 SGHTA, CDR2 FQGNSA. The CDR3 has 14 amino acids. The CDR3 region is CASSAGFSNQPQHF. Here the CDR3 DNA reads TGTGCCAGCTCAGCCGGGTTTAGCAATCAGCCCCAGCATTTT. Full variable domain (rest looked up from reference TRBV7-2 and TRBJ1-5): GAGVSQSPSNKVTEKGKDVELRCDPISGHTALYWYRQSLGQGLEFLIYFQGNSAPDKSGLPSDRFSAERTGGSVSTLTIQRTQQEDSAVYLCASSAGFSNQPQHFGDGTRLSIL.

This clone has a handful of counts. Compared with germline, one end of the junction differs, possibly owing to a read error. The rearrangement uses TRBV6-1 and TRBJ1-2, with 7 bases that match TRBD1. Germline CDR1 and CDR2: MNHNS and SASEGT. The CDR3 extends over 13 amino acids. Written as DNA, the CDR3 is TGTGCCAGCAGTGAAGCTTCGGAGGGGGACAGAAGCTTC. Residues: CASSEASEGDRSF.

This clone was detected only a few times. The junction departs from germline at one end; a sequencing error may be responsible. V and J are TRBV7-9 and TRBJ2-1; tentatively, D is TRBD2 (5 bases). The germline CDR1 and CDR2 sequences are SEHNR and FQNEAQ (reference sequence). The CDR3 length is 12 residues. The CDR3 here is CSSTRDYNEQFF. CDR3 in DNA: TGTTCCAGCACACGGGACTACAATGAGCAGTTCTTC.

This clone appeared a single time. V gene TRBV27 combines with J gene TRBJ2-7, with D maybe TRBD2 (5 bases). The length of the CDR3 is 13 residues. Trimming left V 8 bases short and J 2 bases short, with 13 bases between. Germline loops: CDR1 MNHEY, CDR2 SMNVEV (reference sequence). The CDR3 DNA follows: TGTGCCAGCCAGGACTCGCACGCCTACGAGCAGTACTTC. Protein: CASQDSHAYEQYF.

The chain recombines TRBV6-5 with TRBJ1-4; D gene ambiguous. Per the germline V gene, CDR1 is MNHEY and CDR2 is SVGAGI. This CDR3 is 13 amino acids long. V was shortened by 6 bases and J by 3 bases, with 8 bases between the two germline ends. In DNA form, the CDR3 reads TGTGCCAGCAGCAAAGCCCCTAATGAAAAACTGTTTTTT. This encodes CASSKAPNEKLFF.

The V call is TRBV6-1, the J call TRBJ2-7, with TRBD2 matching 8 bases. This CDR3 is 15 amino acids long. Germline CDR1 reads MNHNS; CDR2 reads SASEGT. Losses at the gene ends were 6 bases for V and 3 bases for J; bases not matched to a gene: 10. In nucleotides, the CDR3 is TGTGCCAGCAGCGCTCGCGCCGGGACTAGCTACGAGCAGTACTTC. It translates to CASSARAGTSYEQYF.

In nucleotides, the CDR3 is TGTGCCAGCAGTTACGGAGGGCAAGGCACCGGGGAGCTGTTTTTT. It is translated as CASSYGGQGTGELFF. The rearrangement uses TRBV6-5 and TRBJ2-2; TRBD2 might be the D (6 bases). The V end was cut by 2 bases, the J end by 4 bases, with 11 bases between. This CDR3 region has 15 residues. Germline V gene data show CDR1 as MNHEY and CDR2 as SVGAGI.

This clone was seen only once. DNA for the CDR3: TGTGCCAGCAGCGAGCACAGGGGGATCCCCCGAAACACCGGGGAGCTGTTTTTT. Its translation: CASSEHRGIPRNTGELFF. The rearrangement uses TRBV7-8 and TRBJ2-2; 8 nucleotides match TRBD1. Germline V gives CDR1 SGHVS, CDR2 FQNEAQ. CDR3 length: 18 residues. Unmatched junction bases numbered 13, after V lost 5 bases and J lost 2 bases.

The CDR3 sequence is CASSEAGGGYGYTF. The CDR3 coding sequence is TGTGCCAGCAGTGAAGCGGGGGGAGGCTATGGCTACACCTTC. The chain links TRBV6-1 to TRBJ1-2; D possibly corresponds to TRBD1 (5 bases). V was clipped by 0 bases and J by 4 bases, with 9 bases between them. Germline-derived CDR1 and CDR2 are MNHNS and SASEGT. The CDR3 loop spans 14 amino acids.

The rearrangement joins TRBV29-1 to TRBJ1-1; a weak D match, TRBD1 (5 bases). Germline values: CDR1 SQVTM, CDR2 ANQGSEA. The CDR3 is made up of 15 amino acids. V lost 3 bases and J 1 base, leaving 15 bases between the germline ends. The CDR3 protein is CSVESPQVGNTEAFF. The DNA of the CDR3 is TGCAGCGTTGAGTCTCCACAGGTCGGGAACACTGAAGCTTTCTTT.

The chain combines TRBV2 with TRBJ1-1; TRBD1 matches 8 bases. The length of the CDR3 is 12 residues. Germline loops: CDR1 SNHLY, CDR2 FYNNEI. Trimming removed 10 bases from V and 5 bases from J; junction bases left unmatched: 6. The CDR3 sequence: CAIGQGGTEAFF. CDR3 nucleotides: TGTGCCATCGGACAGGGAGGGACTGAAGCTTTCTTT.

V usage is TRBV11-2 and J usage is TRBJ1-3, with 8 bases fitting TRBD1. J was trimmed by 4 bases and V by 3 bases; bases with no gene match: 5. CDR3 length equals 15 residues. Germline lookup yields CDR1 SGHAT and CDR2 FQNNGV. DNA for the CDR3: TGTGCCAGCAGCTTCCAGACAGGGGAGGGAAACACCATATATTTT. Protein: CASSFQTGEGNTIYF.

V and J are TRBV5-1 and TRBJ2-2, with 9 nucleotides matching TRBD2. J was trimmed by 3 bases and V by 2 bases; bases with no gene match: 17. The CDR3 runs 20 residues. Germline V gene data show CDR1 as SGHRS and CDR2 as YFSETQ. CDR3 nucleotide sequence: TGCGCCAGCAGCTTCAAATTAAGCGGCGGGGGGGCCATAGACACCGGGGAGCTGTTTTTT. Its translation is CASSFKLSGGGAIDTGELFF.

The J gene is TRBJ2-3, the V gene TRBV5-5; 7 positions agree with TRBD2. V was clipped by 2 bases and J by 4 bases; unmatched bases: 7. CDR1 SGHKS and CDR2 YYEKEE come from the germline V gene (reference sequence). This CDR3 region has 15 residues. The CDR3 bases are TGTGCCAGCAGCTTTGGGAGCGGGGCACCAGATACGCAGTATTTT. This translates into CASSFGSGAPDTQYF.

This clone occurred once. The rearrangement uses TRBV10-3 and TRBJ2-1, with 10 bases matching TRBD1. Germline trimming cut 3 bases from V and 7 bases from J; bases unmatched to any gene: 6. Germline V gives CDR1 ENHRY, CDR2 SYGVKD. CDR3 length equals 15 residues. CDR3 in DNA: TGTGCCATCAGTGATCCGGGACAGGGGATTAATGAGCAGTTCTTC. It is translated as CAISDPGQGINEQFF.

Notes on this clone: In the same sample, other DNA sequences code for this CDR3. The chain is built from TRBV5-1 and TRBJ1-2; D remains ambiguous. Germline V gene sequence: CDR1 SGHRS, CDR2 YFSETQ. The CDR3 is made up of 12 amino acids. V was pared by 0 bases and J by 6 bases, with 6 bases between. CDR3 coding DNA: TGCGCCAGCAGCTTGGGCGGGGATGGCTACACCTTC. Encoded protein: CASSLGGDGYTF.

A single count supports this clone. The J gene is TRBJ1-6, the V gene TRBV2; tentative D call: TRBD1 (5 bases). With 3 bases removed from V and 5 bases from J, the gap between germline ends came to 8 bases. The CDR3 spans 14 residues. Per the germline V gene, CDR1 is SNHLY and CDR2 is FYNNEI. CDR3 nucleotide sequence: TGTGCCAGCAGTGAGTTCAGGGATAATTCACCCCTCCACTTT. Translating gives CASSEFRDNSPLHF.

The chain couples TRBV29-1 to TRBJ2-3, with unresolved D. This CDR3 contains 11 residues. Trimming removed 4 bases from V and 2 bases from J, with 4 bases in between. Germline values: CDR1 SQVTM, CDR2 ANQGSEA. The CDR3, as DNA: TGCAGCGTTGCTGTCACAGATACGCAGTATTTT. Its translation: CSVAVTDTQYF.

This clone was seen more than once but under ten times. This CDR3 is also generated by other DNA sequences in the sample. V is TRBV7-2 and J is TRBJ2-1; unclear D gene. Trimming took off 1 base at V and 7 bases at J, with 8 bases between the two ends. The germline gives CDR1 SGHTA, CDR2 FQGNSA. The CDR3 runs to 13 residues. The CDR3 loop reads CASSLGGANEQFF. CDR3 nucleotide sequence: TGTGCCAGCAGCTTAGGAGGCGCGAATGAGCAGTTCTTC.

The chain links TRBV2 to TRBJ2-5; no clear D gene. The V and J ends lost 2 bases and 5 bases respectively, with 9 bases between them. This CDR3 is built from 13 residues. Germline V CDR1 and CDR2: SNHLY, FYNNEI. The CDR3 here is CASSEMRFETQYF. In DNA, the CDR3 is TGTGCCAGCAGTGAAATGCGATTTGAGACCCAGTACTTC.

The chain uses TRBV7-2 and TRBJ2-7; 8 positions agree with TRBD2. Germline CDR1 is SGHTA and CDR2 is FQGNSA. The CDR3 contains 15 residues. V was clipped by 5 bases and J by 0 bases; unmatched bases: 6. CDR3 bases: TGTGCCAGCAGCCCGGGGGGGGGAACCTCCTACGAGCAGTACTTC. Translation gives CASSPGGGTSYEQYF.

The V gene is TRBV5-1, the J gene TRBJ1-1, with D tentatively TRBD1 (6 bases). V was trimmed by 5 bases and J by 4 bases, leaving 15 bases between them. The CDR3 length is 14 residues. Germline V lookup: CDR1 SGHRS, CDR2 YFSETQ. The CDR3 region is CASRGAAGGTEAFF. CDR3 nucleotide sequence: TGCGCCAGCAGGGGGGCGGCGGGAGGCACTGAAGCTTTCTTT.

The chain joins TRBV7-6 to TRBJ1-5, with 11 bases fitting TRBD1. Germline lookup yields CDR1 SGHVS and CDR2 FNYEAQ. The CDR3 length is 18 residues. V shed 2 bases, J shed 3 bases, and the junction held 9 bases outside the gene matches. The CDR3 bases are TGTGCCAGCAGCTTAAGTCCGTCAGGACAGGGGGCCAATCAGCCCCAGCATTTT. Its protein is CASSLSPSGQGANQPQHF.

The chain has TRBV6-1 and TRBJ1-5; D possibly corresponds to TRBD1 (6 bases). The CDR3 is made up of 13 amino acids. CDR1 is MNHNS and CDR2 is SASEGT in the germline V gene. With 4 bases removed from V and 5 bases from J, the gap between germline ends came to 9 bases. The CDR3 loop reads CASSVHRDQPQHF. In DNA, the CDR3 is TGTGCCAGCAGTGTTCACAGGGATCAGCCCCAGCATTTT.